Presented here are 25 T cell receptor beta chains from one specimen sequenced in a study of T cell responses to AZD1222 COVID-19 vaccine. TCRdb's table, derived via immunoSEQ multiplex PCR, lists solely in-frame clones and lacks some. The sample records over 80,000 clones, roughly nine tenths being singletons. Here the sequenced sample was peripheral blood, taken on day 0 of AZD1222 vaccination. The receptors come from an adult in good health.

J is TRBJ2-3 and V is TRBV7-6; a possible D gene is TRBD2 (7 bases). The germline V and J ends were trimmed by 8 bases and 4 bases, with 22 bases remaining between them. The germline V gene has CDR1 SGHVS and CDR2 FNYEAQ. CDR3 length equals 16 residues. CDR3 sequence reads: CASEKGGRASPDTQYF. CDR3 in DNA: TGTGCCAGCGAAAAGGGGGGGAGGGCCTCGCCAGATACGCAGTATTTT.

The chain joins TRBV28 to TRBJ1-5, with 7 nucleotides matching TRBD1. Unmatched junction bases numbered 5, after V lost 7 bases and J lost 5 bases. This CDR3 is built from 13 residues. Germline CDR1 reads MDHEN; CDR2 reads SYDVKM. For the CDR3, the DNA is TGTGCCAGCATCGGGACAGTGCATCAGCCCCAGCATTTT. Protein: CASIGTVHQPQHF.

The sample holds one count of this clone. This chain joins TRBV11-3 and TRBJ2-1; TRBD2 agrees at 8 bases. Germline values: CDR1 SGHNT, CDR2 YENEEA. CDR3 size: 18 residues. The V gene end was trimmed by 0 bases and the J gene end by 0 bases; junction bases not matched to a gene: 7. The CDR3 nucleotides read TGTGCCAGCAGCTTAGATCCTTCTGCGGGAGGCTCCTACAATGAGCAGTTCTTC. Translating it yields CASSLDPSAGGSYNEQFF. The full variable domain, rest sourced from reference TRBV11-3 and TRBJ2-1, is EAGVVQSPRYKIIEKKQPVAFWCNPISGHNTLYWYLQNLGQGPELLIRYENEEAVDDSQLPKDRFSAERLKGVDSTLKIQPAELGDSAVYLCASSLDPSAGGSYNEQFFGPGTRLTVL.

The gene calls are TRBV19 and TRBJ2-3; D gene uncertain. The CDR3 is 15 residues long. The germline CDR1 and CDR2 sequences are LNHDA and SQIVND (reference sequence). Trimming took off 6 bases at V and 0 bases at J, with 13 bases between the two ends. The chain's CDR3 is CASRWTDPSTDTQYF. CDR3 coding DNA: TGTGCCAGTAGGTGGACGGACCCTAGCACAGATACGCAGTATTTT.

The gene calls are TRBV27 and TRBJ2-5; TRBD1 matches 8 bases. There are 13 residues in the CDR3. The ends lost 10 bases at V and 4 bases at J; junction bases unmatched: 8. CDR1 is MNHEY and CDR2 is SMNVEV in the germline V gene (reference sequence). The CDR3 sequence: CATRGLGAETQYF. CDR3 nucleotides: TGTGCCACCAGGGGGCTGGGGGCAGAGACCCAGTACTTC.

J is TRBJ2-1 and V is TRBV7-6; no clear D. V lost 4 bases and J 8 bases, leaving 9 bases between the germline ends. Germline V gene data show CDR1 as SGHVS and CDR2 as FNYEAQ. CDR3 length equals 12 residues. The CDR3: CASSSYIDEQFF. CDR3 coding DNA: TGTGCCAGCAGCTCTTACATTGATGAGCAGTTCTTC.

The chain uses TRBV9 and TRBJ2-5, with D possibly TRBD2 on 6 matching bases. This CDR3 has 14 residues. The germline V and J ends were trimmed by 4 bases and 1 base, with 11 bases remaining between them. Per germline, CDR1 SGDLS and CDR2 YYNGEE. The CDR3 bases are TGTGCCAGCAGCCTTAGCGGCCTCCAAGAGACCCAGTACTTC. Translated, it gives CASSLSGLQETQYF.

The CDR3 loop reads CASSDLDRVSPLHF. DNA for the CDR3: TGTGCCAGCAGTGACCTGGACAGGGTTTCACCCCTCCACTTT. The chain links TRBV28 to TRBJ1-6, with 8 bases matching TRBD1. CDR1 and CDR2 from the germline V gene are MDHEN and SYDVKM. Germline trimming cut 5 bases from V and 9 bases from J; bases unmatched to any gene: 6. The CDR3 length is 14 residues.

Here the CDR3 DNA reads TGTGCCAGCAGCTTGGCCCCGGGGGCGAGGGACGAGCAGTACTTC. It specifies CASSLAPGARDEQYF. The V and J genes are TRBV5-6 and TRBJ2-7, with D perhaps matching TRBD1 or TRBD2 (6 bases each). This CDR3 contains 15 residues. Looked up from germline, CDR1 is SGHDT and CDR2 is YYEEEE. V lost 0 bases, J lost 5 bases, and 15 bases lay in between.

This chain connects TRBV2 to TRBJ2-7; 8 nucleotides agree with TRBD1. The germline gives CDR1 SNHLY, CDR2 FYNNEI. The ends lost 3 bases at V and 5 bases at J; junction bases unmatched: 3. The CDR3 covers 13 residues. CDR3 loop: CASSETGVNEQYF. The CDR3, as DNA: TGTGCCAGCAGTGAGACAGGGGTGAACGAGCAGTACTTC.

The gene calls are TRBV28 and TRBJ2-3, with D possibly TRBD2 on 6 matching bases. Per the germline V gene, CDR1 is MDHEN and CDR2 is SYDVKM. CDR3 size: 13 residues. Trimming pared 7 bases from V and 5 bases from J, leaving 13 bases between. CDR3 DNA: TGTGCCAGCACTAGAGCGGGCGGAGATACGCAGTATTTT. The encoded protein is CASTRAGGDTQYF.

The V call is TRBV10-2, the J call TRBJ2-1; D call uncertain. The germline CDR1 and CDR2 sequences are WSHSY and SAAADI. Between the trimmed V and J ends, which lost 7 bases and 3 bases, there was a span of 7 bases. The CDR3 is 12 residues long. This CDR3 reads CASIPRYNEQFF. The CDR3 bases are TGCGCCAGCATCCCCCGCTACAATGAGCAGTTCTTC.

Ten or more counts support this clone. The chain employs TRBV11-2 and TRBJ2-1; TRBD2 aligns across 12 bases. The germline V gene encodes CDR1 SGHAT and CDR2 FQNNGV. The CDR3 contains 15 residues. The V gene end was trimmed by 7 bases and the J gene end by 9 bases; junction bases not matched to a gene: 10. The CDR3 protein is CASTRMASGRGEQFF. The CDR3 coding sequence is TGTGCCAGCACGAGAATGGCTAGCGGGAGGGGTGAGCAGTTCTTC.

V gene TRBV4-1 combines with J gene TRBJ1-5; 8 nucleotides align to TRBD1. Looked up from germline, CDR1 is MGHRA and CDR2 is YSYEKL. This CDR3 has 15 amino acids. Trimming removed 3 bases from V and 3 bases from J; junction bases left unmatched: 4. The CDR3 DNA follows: TGCGCCAGCAGCCAGGTGGACAGGGACAATCAGCCCCAGCATTTT. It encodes CASSQVDRDNQPQHF.

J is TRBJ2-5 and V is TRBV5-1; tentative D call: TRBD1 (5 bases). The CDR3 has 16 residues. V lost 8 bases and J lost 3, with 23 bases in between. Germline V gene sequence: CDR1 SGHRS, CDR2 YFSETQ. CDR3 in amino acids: CAREKRLGSTEETQYF. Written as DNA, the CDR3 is TGCGCCAGAGAGAAAAGGCTGGGGTCGACAGAAGAGACCCAGTACTTC.

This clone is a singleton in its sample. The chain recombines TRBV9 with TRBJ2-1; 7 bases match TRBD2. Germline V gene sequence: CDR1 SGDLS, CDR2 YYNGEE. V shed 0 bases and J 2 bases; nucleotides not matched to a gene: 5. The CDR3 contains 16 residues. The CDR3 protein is CASSVGRGTTYNEQFF. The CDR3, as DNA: TGTGCCAGCAGCGTAGGGCGCGGGACTACCTACAATGAGCAGTTCTTC.

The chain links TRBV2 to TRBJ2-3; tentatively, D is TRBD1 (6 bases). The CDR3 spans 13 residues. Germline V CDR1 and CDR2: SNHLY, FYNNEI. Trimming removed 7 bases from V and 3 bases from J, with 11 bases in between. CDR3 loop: CASTLQGTDTQYF. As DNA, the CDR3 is TGTGCCAGCACTCTACAGGGTACAGATACGCAGTATTTT.

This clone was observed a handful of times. CDR3 sequence: CASSFLQGGTGELFF. The CDR3 nucleotides read TGTGCCAGCAGCTTCTTACAGGGCGGCACCGGGGAGCTGTTTTTT. The chain carries TRBV7-9 and TRBJ2-2; TRBD1 is a possible D gene (6 bases). The CDR3 extends over 15 amino acids. V was pared by 3 bases and J by 4 bases, with 12 bases between. Germline CDR1 reads SEHNR; CDR2 reads FQNEAQ (reference sequence).

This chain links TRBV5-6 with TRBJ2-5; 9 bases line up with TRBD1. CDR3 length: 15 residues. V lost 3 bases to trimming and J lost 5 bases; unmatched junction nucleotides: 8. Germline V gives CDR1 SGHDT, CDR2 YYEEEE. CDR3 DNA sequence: TGTGCCAGCAGCTCCTTACAGGGGGCACGGGAGACCCAGTACTTC. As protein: CASSSLQGARETQYF.

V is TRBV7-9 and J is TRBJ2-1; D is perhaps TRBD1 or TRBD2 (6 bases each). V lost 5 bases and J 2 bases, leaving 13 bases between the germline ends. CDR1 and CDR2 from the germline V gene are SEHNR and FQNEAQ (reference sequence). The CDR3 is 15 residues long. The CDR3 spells CASSQEGGPYNEQFF. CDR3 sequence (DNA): TGTGCCAGCAGCCAGGAGGGGGGACCCTACAATGAGCAGTTCTTC.

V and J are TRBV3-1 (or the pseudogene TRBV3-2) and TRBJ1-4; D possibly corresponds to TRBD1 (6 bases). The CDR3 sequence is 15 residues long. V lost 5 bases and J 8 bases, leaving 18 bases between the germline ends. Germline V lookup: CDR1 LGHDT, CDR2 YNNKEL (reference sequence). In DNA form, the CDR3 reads TGTGCCAGCAGCGGAGTGGACAGATCTCGGGAAAAACTGTTTTTT. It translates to CASSGVDRSREKLFF.

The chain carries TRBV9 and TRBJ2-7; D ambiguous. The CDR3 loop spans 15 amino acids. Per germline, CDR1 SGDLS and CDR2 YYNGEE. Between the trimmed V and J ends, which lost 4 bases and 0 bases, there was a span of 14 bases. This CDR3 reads CASSLSGADSYEQYF. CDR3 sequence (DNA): TGTGCCAGCAGCCTCTCGGGCGCCGACTCCTACGAGCAGTACTTC.

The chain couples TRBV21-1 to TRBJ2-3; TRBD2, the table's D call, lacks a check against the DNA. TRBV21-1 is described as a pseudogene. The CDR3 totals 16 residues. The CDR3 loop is CASSPRKTAGADTQYF. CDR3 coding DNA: TGTGCCAGCAGCCCCCGCAAGACGGCGGGAGCAGATACGCAGTATTTT.

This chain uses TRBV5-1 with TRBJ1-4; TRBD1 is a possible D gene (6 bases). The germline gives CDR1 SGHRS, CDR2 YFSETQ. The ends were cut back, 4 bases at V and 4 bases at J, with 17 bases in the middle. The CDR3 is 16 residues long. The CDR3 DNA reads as TGCGCCAGCAGCATGGCCCAGGGGCGGAATAATGAAAAACTGTTTTTT. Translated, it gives CASSMAQGRNNEKLFF.

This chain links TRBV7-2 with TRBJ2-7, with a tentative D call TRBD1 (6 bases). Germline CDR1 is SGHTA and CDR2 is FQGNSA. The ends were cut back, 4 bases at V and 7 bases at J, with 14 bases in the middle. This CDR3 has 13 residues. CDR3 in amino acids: CASSSPGVGEQYF. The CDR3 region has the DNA TGTGCCAGCAGCTCGCCAGGGGTTGGGGAGCAGTACTTC.